Listed below are T cell receptor beta chains from one sample, sequenced in a study of identical twins' blood T cells. One entry per CDR3 protein, called by TCRdb with MiXCR from the 5' RACE reads. The sample lists 400,000 or so distinct CDR3 sequences, over 25% seen once, with more than 5.5% in the top ten. Sequencing input: PBMCs. The receptors originated from a woman between 18 and 55 years old in good health. The CDR3 runs from the conserved cysteine through the conserved F or W. Each record gives: clone size, V gene, D gene, J gene, CDR3 DNA, CDR3 protein. A D gene is named only where the DNA matches it firmly. For some rows the clone size is stated as once, few or many, or as a class when expanded; others skip it.

size: .
V: TRBV28
D: .
J: TRBJ1-1
DNA: TGTGCCAGCAGGGAGACAGACACTGAAGCTTTCTTT
CDR3: CASRETDTEAFF

size: .
V: TRBV10-3
D: TRBD1
J: TRBJ1-3
DNA: TGTGCCATCAGTGAGGGACAGGGGCGAAACACCATATATTTT
CDR3: CAISEGQGRNTIYF

size: .
V: TRBV5-1
D: .
J: TRBJ1-4
DNA: TGCGCCAGCAGCTTGGGACAGCGCCCAGGGGAAGAAAAACTGTTTTTT
CDR3: CASSLGQRPGEEKLFF

size: .
V: TRBV5-1
D: .
J: TRBJ2-5
DNA: TGCGCCAGCAGCTTAGGTGCGGAGACCCAGTACTTC
CDR3: CASSLGAETQYF

size: .
V: TRBV5-1
D: .
J: TRBJ2-7
DNA: TGCGCCAGCAGCCTGGCGGGTGTTAGGACCTACGAGCAGTACTTC
CDR3: CASSLAGVRTYEQYF

size: few
V: TRBV20-1
D: TRBD1
J: TRBJ2-7
DNA: TGCAGTGCTAATTCGGTTTGGGGACAGGCTTACGAGCAGTACTTC
CDR3: CSANSVWGQAYEQYF

size: .
V: TRBV7-9
D: .
J: TRBJ2-3
DNA: TGTGCCAGCAGCCCAACCGGGACGTCTCGGTCAGATACGCAGTATTTT
CDR3: CASSPTGTSRSDTQYF

size: .
V: TRBV13
D: .
J: TRBJ1-2
DNA: TGTGCCAGCAGACACCACAGGGTGAGAGGCTACACCTTC
CDR3: CASRHHRVRGYTF

size: few
V: TRBV2
D: .
J: TRBJ2-3
DNA: TGTGCCAGCAGTGAATCCGCGTATTCAACAGATACGCAGTATTTT
CDR3: CASSESAYSTDTQYF

size: .
V: TRBV12-3/TRBV12-4
D: .
J: TRBJ1-1
DNA: TGTGCCAACAGGGTCACCGAGATCACTGAAGCTTTCTTT
CDR3: CANRVTEITEAFF

size: .
V: TRBV12-3/TRBV12-4
D: TRBD1
J: TRBJ1-6
DNA: TGTGCCAGCAGATACTCAGGGGGGTACTCACCCCTCCACTTT
CDR3: CASRYSGGYSPLHF

size: many
V: TRBV10-3
D: .
J: TRBJ1-2
DNA: TGTGCCATCAGTGAAGGGGGGAACTATGGCTACACCTTC
CDR3: CAISEGGNYGYTF

size: few
V: TRBV10-3
D: .
J: TRBJ2-2
DNA: TGTGCCATCAGTGAGTCGGGCCCTCACCACGGAGAGCCCCGGGAGCTGTTTTTT
CDR3: CAISESGPHHGEPRELFF

size: .
V: TRBV20-1
D: .
J: TRBJ2-2
DNA: TGCAGTGCTAGTCTTCCGGTCACCGGGGAGCTGTTTTTT
CDR3: CSASLPVTGELFF

size: .
V: TRBV19
D: .
J: TRBJ1-5
DNA: TGTGCCAGTAGTCTGAGTTTAATGGGGGCCCCCGGTCAACCCCAGCATTTT
CDR3: CASSLSLMGAPGQPQHF

size: .
V: TRBV25-1
D: .
J: TRBJ1-5
DNA: TGTGCCAGCAGTTTTGGAGGCAGCCAGCCCCAGCATTTT
CDR3: CASSFGGSQPQHF

size: few
V: TRBV20-1
D: .
J: TRBJ2-2
DNA: TGCAGTGCTAGAGCCGTCGGGGAGCTGTTTTTT
CDR3: CSARAVGELFF

size: .
V: TRBV2
D: .
J: TRBJ2-6
DNA: TGTGCCAGCAGTGAAACGACAGGAGCCTCTGGGGCCAACGTCCTGACTTTC
CDR3: CASSETTGASGANVLTF

size: .
V: TRBV7-2
D: .
J: TRBJ1-6
DNA: TGTGCCAGCAGCCGGACTTCGAGCTCCTATAATTCACCCCTCCACTTT
CDR3: CASSRTSSSYNSPLHF

size: once
V: TRBV20-1
D: .
J: TRBJ2-1
DNA: TGCAGTGCTAGAGATCCTTCCCGTAAAGGGGAGCAGTTCTTC
CDR3: CSARDPSRKGEQFF

size: .
V: TRBV5-1
D: TRBD2
J: TRBJ2-1
DNA: TGCGCCAGCAGCCTCGGGACGGGGGGCTCCTACAATGAGCAGTTCTTC
CDR3: CASSLGTGGSYNEQFF

size: .
V: TRBV5-1
D: TRBD1
J: TRBJ2-4
DNA: TGCGCCAGCAGCGGCACAGGGGGAGTTGTCAAAAACATTCAGTACTTC
CDR3: CASSGTGGVVKNIQYF

size: many
V: TRBV12-5
D: TRBD1
J: TRBJ2-7
DNA: TGTGCTAGTGACGGGACAGGCGATTACGAGCAGTACTTC
CDR3: CASDGTGDYEQYF

size: many
V: TRBV25-1
D: TRBD1
J: TRBJ1-1
DNA: TGTGCCAGCAGTGCAACAGGGGGCTTCACTGAAGCTTTCTTT
CDR3: CASSATGGFTEAFF

size: many
V: TRBV14
D: .
J: TRBJ1-4
DNA: TGTGCCAGCAGCCAAAGAGTTAGAGGTAAACTGTTTTTT
CDR3: CASSQRVRGKLFF

size: .
V: TRBV7-9
D: .
J: TRBJ1-2
DNA: TGTGCCAGCAGCTCCAACGGGTTATGGGTTTATGACTACACCTTC
CDR3: CASSSNGLWVYDYTF

size: few
V: TRBV7-9
D: .
J: TRBJ1-1
DNA: TGTGCCAGCACCACAATGGGGAACACTGAAGCTTTCTTT
CDR3: CASTTMGNTEAFF

size: few
V: TRBV7-9
D: TRBD1
J: TRBJ1-1
DNA: TGTGCCAGCAGCCCCGGACAGGGATTGAACACTGAAGCTTTCTTT
CDR3: CASSPGQGLNTEAFF

size: .
V: TRBV2
D: .
J: TRBJ1-2
DNA: TGTGCCAGCAGTTCTGACAGGCATAACTATGGCTACACCTTC
CDR3: CASSSDRHNYGYTF

size: .
V: TRBV12-3/TRBV12-4
D: .
J: TRBJ1-3
DNA: TGTGCCAGCAGTTTCTCCTTCTCTGGAAACACCATATATTTT
CDR3: CASSFSFSGNTIYF

size: many
V: TRBV11-1
D: .
J: TRBJ2-1
DNA: TGTGCCAGCAGCTTAGGTGCGTTCTCCAACAATGAGCAGTTCTTC
CDR3: CASSLGAFSNNEQFF

size: few
V: TRBV2
D: .
J: TRBJ1-5
DNA: TGTGCCAGCAAGGGATGGGTGGGCGATCAGCCCCAGCATTTT
CDR3: CASKGWVGDQPQHF

size: .
V: TRBV6-1
D: .
J: TRBJ2-3
DNA: TGTGCCAGCAGTGAGGGGTGGGAAGATACGCAGTATTTT
CDR3: CASSEGWEDTQYF

size: .
V: TRBV9
D: .
J: TRBJ1-4
DNA: TGTGCCAGCAGCCGTGCAGGAGACAGAGGAAAACTGTTTTTT
CDR3: CASSRAGDRGKLFF

size: .
V: TRBV9
D: TRBD2
J: TRBJ2-1
DNA: TGTGCCAGCAGCGGACTGACTAGCGGACGACCCAATGAGCAGTTCTTC
CDR3: CASSGLTSGRPNEQFF

size: few
V: TRBV20-1
D: TRBD2
J: TRBJ2-5
DNA: TGCAGTGCAAATCCGACTAGCGGGTTACAAGAGACCCAGTACTTC
CDR3: CSANPTSGLQETQYF

size: .
V: TRBV5-4
D: .
J: TRBJ1-1
DNA: TGTGCCAGCAGCTTTGGGACTTTTGGGAACACTGAAGCTTTCTTT
CDR3: CASSFGTFGNTEAFF

size: many
V: TRBV29-1
D: .
J: TRBJ1-1
DNA: TGCAGCGCTCTAAGATTCCAGAACACTGAAGCTTTCTTT
CDR3: CSALRFQNTEAFF

size: many
V: TRBV20-1
D: .
J: TRBJ2-5
DNA: TGCAGTGCTAGTAAACTAGCCACGCAAGAGACCCAGTACTTC
CDR3: CSASKLATQETQYF

size: few
V: TRBV6-5
D: .
J: TRBJ1-1
DNA: TGTGCCAGCAGTTACCAAGCTAGGGGGTCGGCTTTCTTT
CDR3: CASSYQARGSAFF

size: many
V: TRBV25-1
D: TRBD1
J: TRBJ1-2
DNA: TGTGCCAGCAGTTCAACCAGGGGGCCGGACTATGGCTACACCTTC
CDR3: CASSSTRGPDYGYTF

size: .
V: TRBV29-1
D: TRBD1
J: TRBJ1-4
DNA: TGCAGCGCGGATCGGTTCGGGGGACAGAAAGATGAAAAACTGTTTTTT
CDR3: CSADRFGGQKDEKLFF